The subject of this entry is one T cell receptor beta chain. The antigen remains undetermined. This entry belongs to a study of T-cell reconstitution after alpha-beta-depleted transplantation in children. Study-wide results and caveats: There were some patients whose high TCRbeta diversity at day 60 came from surviving recipient T cells and thymic progenitors. Several hundred expanded graft clones reportedly were the source of alpha-beta T cells about two months after transplant. T cells produced anew were the main source of T-cell counts and diversity one year after transplant.

Unique molecular identifiers were incorporated during preparation of the TCRbeta library. TCRdb re-called the PCR reads through MiXCR, storing one row per CDR3 protein. The sample carries more than 500,000 distinct CDR3 sequences, roughly 11% recorded once. The V gene's germline CDR1 is SGHRS and CDR2 YFSETQ. V lost 3 bases to trimming and J lost 6 bases, with 12 bases between them. CDR3 size: 14 residues. The genes are TRBV5-1 and TRBJ2-2, with D perhaps being TRBD1 or TRBD2 (5 bases each). The sample consisted of PBMCs, mostly from graft donor cells, taken 180 days after TCRalphabeta/CD19-depleted stem cell transplant. This TCR derives from a female patient aged 2 to 10 who had a stem cell transplant for aplastic anemia, so the T cells may come from the graft donor. CDR3 protein: CASSSGRESGELFF. CDR3 in DNA: TGCGCCAGCAGCTCGGGCAGGGAGTCCGGGGAGCTGTTTTTT. The full variable domain, completed using reference TRBV5-1 and TRBJ2-2, is KAGVTQTPRYLIKTRGQQVTLSCSPISGHRSVSWYQQTPGQGLQFLFEYFSETQRNKGNFPGRFSGRQFSNSRSEMNVSTLELGDSALYLCASSSGRESGELFFGEGSRLTVL.